Shown below are 11 T cell receptor beta chains from a single sample sequenced in a study of CD8 T cells in Susac syndrome. Random hexamers were used to reverse transcribe an amount of about 0.45 to 1 ug RNA. TCRdb ran MiXCR on the immunoSEQ multiplex PCR reads and lists one entry per CDR3 protein. Among approximately 150,000 distinct CDR3 sequences listed, about 90% were seen once. Specimen: CD4+ T cells from PBMCs. The receptors derive from a human donor in good health.

This sequence joins TRBV15 and TRBJ2-5; no reliable D call. Germline lookup yields CDR1 LNHNV and CDR2 YYDKDF (reference sequence). V was clipped by 0 bases and J by 13 bases, with 12 bases between them. There are 12 residues in the CDR3. Here the CDR3 reads CATSRDRTRPYF. CDR3 DNA: TGTGCCACCAGCAGAGATCGCACGAGGCCGTACTTC.

J is TRBJ1-5 and V is TRBV19, with D maybe TRBD1 (6 bases). CDR1 and CDR2 (germline): LNHDA, SQIVND (reference sequence). The CDR3 spans 16 residues. V shed 5 bases and J shed 0 bases, with 14 bases lying between them. The CDR3 is CASSSSGANSNQPQHF. Here the CDR3 DNA reads TGTGCCAGTAGTTCTTCAGGGGCCAATAGCAATCAGCCCCAGCATTTT.

The chain recombines TRBV6-6 with TRBJ1-5; 8 bases agree with TRBD1. The CDR3 has 16 amino acids. Germline values: CDR1 MNHNY, CDR2 SVGAGI (reference sequence). V gave up 6 bases and J gave up 5 bases; unmatched junction bases: 12. Here the CDR3 reads CASSQDYRDRHQPQHF. CDR3 sequence (DNA): TGTGCCAGCAGCCAAGATTACCGGGACAGGCATCAGCCCCAGCATTTT.

The chain is built from TRBV6-1 and TRBJ2-5; TRBD1 matches at 7 bases. Per germline, CDR1 MNHNS and CDR2 SASEGT. The CDR3 is made up of 15 amino acids. Germline trimming cut 6 bases from V and 1 base from J; bases unmatched to any gene: 8. CDR3 nucleotide sequence: TGTGCCAGCAGCGACGTCGGGACAGCCCAAGAGACCCAGTACTTC. It is translated as CASSDVGTAQETQYF.

This chain uses TRBV7-2 with TRBJ1-5; 8 bases are shared with TRBD1. Germline V gives CDR1 SGHTA, CDR2 FQGNSA. The CDR3 covers 15 residues. Trimming removed 6 bases from V and 5 bases from J; junction bases left unmatched: 9. CDR3 bases: TGTGCCAGCAGTCGACGACAGGGGTGGGATCAGCCCCAGCATTTT. This sequence encodes CASSRRQGWDQPQHF.

This chain connects TRBV19 to TRBJ1-5; D is undetermined. V was trimmed by 6 bases and J by 5 bases, leaving 8 bases between them. The CDR3 spans 12 residues. CDR1 LNHDA and CDR2 SQIVND come from the germline V gene (reference sequence). The CDR3 region is CASRTNDQPQHF. The CDR3 DNA reads TGTGCCAGTAGAACAAACGATCAGCCCCAGCATTTT. Drawing the rest from reference TRBV19 and TRBJ1-5, the complete variable domain is DGGITQSPKYLFRKEGQNVTLSCEQNLNHDAMYWYRQDPGQGLRLIYYSQIVNDFQKGDIAEGYSVSREKKESFPLTVTSAQKNPTAFYLCASRTNDQPQHFGDGTRLSIL.

In its sample, this clonotype was seen once. V and J are TRBV20-1 and TRBJ2-6; D is ambiguous. CDR3 length: 15 amino acids. V gave up 2 bases and J gave up 0 bases, with 8 bases separating them. CDR1 and CDR2 from the germline V gene are DFQATT and SNEGSKA (reference sequence). CDR3 amino acids: CSARPRNSGANVLTF. CDR3 in DNA: TGCAGTGCTAGACCCCGGAACTCTGGGGCCAACGTCCTGACTTTC.

V and J are TRBV9 and TRBJ2-6; D is unclear. V shed 0 bases and J shed 0 bases, with 7 bases lying between them. The germline V gene has CDR1 SGDLS and CDR2 YYNGEE. The CDR3 is 16 residues long. The CDR3 loop reads CASSVAPGSGANVLTF. The CDR3 bases are TGTGCCAGCAGCGTAGCTCCTGGCTCTGGGGCCAACGTCCTGACTTTC.

DNA of the CDR3: TGTGCCAGCAGCTTAGGGGCGGCAGGGGGTCAGCCCCAGCATTTT. It yields the protein CASSLGAAGGQPQHF. V and J are TRBV7-9 and TRBJ1-5; 7 bases align to TRBD1. Germline CDR1 is SEHNR and CDR2 is FQNEAQ (reference sequence). This CDR3 is built from 15 residues. The J segment lost 6 bases and the V segment lost 1 base, leaving 6 bases of the junction unmatched.

The J gene is TRBJ2-1, the V gene TRBV28; perhaps TRBD1 as D (6 bases). Germline CDR1 and CDR2: MDHEN and SYDVKM. This CDR3 is built from 17 residues. V was clipped by 3 bases and J by 7 bases, with 22 bases between them. CDR3 protein: CASSFAKNRAPRNEQFF. The CDR3 nucleotides are TGTGCCAGCAGTTTCGCCAAAAACAGGGCGCCACGGAATGAGCAGTTCTTC.

This clonotype occurred a few times. The chain recombines TRBV24-1 with TRBJ2-3; D is unclear. Deletions cut 4 bases from V and 4 bases from J, with 14 bases between. There are 15 residues in the CDR3. Looked up from germline, CDR1 is KGHDR and CDR2 is SFDVKD. The CDR3, as DNA: TGTGCCACCAGTGACCGGAGTAAGGTACCAGATACGCAGTATTTT. It specifies CATSDRSKVPDTQYF.